This T cell receptor beta chain was captured by sequencing in a study of CD8 T cells in Susac syndrome. Turning to the study itself: Patients with Susac syndrome were therapy-naive, on corticosteroids, or on intravenous immunoglobulin alone at blood draw.

This clonotype was observed a single time. Its antigen is not known. General study points: Peak Susac CD8+ clonal expansion occurred in TEMRA cells and active patients. The authors acknowledged that their TCR sequencing and HLA analysis involved a relatively small number of individuals.

This CDR3 spans 14 amino acids. J gave up 1 base and V 4 bases, and 2 bases lay outside the gene matches. Random hexamers were used to reverse transcribe an amount of roughly 0.45 to 1 ug RNA. Amplification of TCR beta CDR3 was carried out by immunoSEQ multiplex PCR, which covered 54 Vbeta and 13 Jbeta segments. TCRdb independently ran MiXCR on the immunoSEQ multiplex PCR reads; one entry per CDR3 protein. The sample lists roughly 89,000 distinct CDR3 sequences, about 96% occurring once. The V gene is TRBV12-3 or TRBV12-4, the J gene TRBJ2-3; TRBD1 matches 7 bases. This clonotype was obtained from a human donor with Susac syndrome. The sequenced sample consisted of CD8+ T cells from PBMCs. CDR3 amino acids: CASSYGTGTDTQYF. The DNA for the CDR3 is TGTGCCAGCAGTTATGGGACAGGCACAGATACGCAGTATTTT.